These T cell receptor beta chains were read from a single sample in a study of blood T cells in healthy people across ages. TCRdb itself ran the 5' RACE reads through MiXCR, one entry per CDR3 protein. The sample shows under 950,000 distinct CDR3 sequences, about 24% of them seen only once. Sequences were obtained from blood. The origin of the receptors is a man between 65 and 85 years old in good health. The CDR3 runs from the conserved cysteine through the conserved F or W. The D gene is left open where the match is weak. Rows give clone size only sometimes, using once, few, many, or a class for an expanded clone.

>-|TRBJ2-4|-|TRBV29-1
CSVEEVDIQYF
TGCAGCGTTGAAGAGGTTGACATTCAGTACTTC
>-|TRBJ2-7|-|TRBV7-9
CASSSQQGYEQYF
TGTGCCAGCAGCTCCCAACAGGGTTACGAGCAGTACTTC
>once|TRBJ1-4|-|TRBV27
CASSHQRGTNEKLFF
TGTGCCAGCAGTCACCAGAGGGGAACTAATGAAAAACTGTTTTTT
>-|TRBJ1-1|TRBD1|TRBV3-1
CASSQGRRGRRTEAFF
TGTGCCAGCAGCCAAGGTCGCAGGGGGCGAAGGACTGAAGCTTTCTTT
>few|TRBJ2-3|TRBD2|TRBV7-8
CASSLRTSGRPTQYF
TGTGCCAGCAGCTTGAGGACTAGCGGGAGACCGACGCAGTATTTT
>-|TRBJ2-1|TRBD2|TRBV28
CASSFPGTSGGGRSYEQFF
TGTGCCAGCAGTTTTCCCGGGACTAGCGGGGGGGGGAGGAGTTATGAGCAGTTCTTC
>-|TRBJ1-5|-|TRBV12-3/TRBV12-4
CASSVWRDGQPQHF
TGTGCCAGCAGTGTTTGGCGGGACGGTCAGCCCCAGCATTTT
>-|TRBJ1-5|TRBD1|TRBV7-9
CASSWGQGIGQPQHF
TGTGCCAGCAGCTGGGGACAGGGGATAGGCCAGCCCCAGCATTTT
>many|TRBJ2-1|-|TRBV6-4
CASSDSVGGDEQFF
TGTGCCAGCAGTGACTCCGTGGGAGGCGATGAGCAGTTCTTC
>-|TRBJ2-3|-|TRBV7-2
CASSFGLRSTDTQYF
TGTGCCAGCAGCTTTGGTCTTCGTAGCACAGATACGCAGTATTTT
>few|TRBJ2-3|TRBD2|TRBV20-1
CSARKPSGGPSTDTQYF
TGCAGTGCTAGAAAGCCTAGCGGGGGCCCTAGCACAGATACGCAGTATTTT
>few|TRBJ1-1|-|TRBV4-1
CASSQDRGWWTTEAFF
TGCGCCAGCAGCCAAGATCGTGGGTGGTGGACCACTGAAGCTTTCTTT
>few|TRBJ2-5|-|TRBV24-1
CATSHPTGHQETQYF
TGTGCCACCAGCCACCCGACAGGACATCAAGAGACCCAGTACTTC
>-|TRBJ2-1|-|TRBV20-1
CSARDMGEYMNEQFF
TGCAGTGCTAGAGATATGGGGGAGTACATGAATGAGCAGTTCTTC
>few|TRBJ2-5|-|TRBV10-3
CAISEVDRETQYF
TGTGCCATCAGTGAGGTAGACAGGGAGACCCAGTACTTC
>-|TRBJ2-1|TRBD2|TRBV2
CASRRLALKGYNEQFF
TGTGCCAGCAGACGACTAGCGCTTAAGGGCTACAATGAGCAGTTCTTC
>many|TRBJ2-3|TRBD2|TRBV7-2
CASSLERDLTQYF
TGTGCCAGCAGCTTAGAGCGGGATCTTACGCAGTATTTT
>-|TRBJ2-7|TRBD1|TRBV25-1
CASRGGAGGYEQYF
TGTGCCAGCAGAGGAGGCGCAGGGGGCTACGAGCAGTACTTC
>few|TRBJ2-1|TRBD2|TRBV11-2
CASGRRGGRDSEQFF
TGTGCCAGCGGCCGACGGGGGGGCAGGGATAGTGAGCAGTTCTTC
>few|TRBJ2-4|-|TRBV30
CAWSSGERVQYF
TGTGCCTGGAGTTCCGGGGAAAGGGTTCAGTACTTC
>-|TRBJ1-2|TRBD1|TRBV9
CASSVTVDRNYGYTF
TGTGCCAGCAGCGTCACGGTGGACAGGAACTATGGCTACACCTTC
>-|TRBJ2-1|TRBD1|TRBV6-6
CASSYGGQTYNEQFF
TGTGCCAGCAGTTACGGGGGACAGACTTACAATGAGCAGTTCTTC
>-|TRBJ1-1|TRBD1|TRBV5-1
CASSYSGTGRGTEASF
TGCGCCAGCAGCTATTCCGGGACAGGGCGGGGCACTGAAGCTTCCTTT
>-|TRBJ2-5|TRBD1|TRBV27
CASMDYTGGGEETQYF
TGTGCCAGCATGGACTATACAGGGGGCGGAGAAGAGACCCAGTACTTC
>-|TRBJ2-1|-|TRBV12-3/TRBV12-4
CASSPGRSYNEQFF
TGTGCCAGCAGTCCCGGTCGCTCCTACAATGAGCAGTTCTTC
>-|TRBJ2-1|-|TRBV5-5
CASSLVGLDGNEQFF
TGTGCCAGCAGCTTGGTCGGGCTCGATGGCAATGAGCAGTTCTTC
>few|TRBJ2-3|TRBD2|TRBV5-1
CASSSSGTSPDTQYF
TGCGCCAGCAGTTCCTCCGGGACTAGCCCAGATACGCAGTATTTT
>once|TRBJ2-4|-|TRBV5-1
CASSLRGGTKNIQYF
TGCGCCAGCAGCCTTAGGGGTGGGACCAAAAACATTCAGTACTTC
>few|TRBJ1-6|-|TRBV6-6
CASRGTVNNSPLHF
TGTGCCAGCAGAGGGACGGTTAATAATTCACCCCTCCACTTT
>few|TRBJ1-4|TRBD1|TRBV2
CASRSGTGGSNEKLLF
TGTGCCAGCAGATCCGGGACAGGGGGGTCTAATGAAAAACTGCTTTTT
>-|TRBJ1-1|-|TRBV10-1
CASSDSGENTEAFF
TGCGCCAGCAGTGATTCAGGGGAGAACACTGAAGCTTTCTTT
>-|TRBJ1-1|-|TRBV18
CASSDRTEAFF
TGTGCCAGCTCCGATAGGACTGAAGCTTTCTTT
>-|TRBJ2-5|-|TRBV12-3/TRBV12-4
CASSPGVPGTQYF
TGTGCCAGCAGCCCGGGAGTCCCGGGAACCCAGTACTTC
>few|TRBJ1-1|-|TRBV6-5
CASIEWVNTEAFF
TGTGCCAGCATTGAGTGGGTCAACACTGAAGCTTTCTTT
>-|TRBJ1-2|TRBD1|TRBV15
CATSRRTGTGWGYTF
TGTGCCACCAGCAGACGAACAGGGACAGGGTGGGGCTACACCTTC
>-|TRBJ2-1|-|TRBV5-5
CASTFSTGAFF
TGTGCCAGCACCTTTTCCACGGGGGCGTTCTTC
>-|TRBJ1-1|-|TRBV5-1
CASSPGASWTEAFF
TGCGCCAGCAGCCCTGGGGCCTCATGGACTGAAGCTTTCTTT
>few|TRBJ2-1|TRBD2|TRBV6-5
CASSRGLAGIHNEQFF
TGTGCCAGCAGCCGCGGACTAGCGGGGATCCACAATGAGCAGTTCTTC
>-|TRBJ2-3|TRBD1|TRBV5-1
CASSHGDRGMNTQYF
TGCGCCAGCAGCCACGGGGACAGGGGGATGAATACGCAGTATTTT
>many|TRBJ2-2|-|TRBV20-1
CSARGSTGELFF
TGCAGTGCTAGAGGGAGTACCGGGGAGCTGTTTTTT
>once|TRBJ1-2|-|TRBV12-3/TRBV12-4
CASSFRIFYGYTF
TGTGCCAGCAGTTTTCGGATATTCTATGGCTACACCTTC
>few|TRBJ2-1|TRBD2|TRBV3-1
CASGRGYNEQFF
TGTGCCAGCGGGAGGGGATACAATGAGCAGTTCTTC
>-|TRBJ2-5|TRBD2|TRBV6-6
CASSLAGGPPETQYF
TGTGCCAGCAGCCTAGCGGGAGGCCCTCCAGAGACCCAGTACTTC
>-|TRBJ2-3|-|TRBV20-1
CSTRDVGYRVGTDTQYF
TGCAGTACTAGAGATGTCGGGTACAGGGTGGGGACAGATACGCAGTATTTT
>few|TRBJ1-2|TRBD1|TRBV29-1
CSVDRETGGYTF
TGCAGCGTCGACAGGGAGACGGGGGGCTACACCTTC
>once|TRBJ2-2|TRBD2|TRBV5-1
CASSSPSGGTGELFF
TGCGCCAGCAGCTCACCTAGCGGAGGTACCGGGGAGCTGTTTTTT
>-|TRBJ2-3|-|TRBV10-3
CAISVSVNTDTQYF
TGTGCCATCAGTGTTAGTGTGAACACAGATACGCAGTATTTT
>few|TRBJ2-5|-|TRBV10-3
CAISEGAQGQETQYF
TGTGCCATCAGTGAGGGGGCACAGGGTCAAGAGACCCAGTACTTC
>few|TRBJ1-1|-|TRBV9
CASSTSTWTRNTEAFF
TGTGCCAGCAGCACCTCGACGTGGACGAGGAACACTGAAGCTTTCTTT